What follows are 8 T cell receptor beta chains derived from one specimen sequenced in a study of blood T cell repertoires in COVID-19. Sequenced by immunoSEQ multiplex PCR; TCRdb stores in-frame clones only, minus some. The table lists approximately 400,000 clones, roughly four fifths of them singletons, with about 4.8% in the top ten. The specimen was PBMCs or T cells enriched from blood (not recorded which). Receptors originate from a woman between 50 and 59 years old who had recovered from COVID-19.

As for this clone: Other nucleotide sequences from this sample produce the same CDR3. The gene calls are TRBV5-1 and TRBJ1-2; D is undetermined. This CDR3 contains 13 residues. Germline V gene data show CDR1 as SGHRS and CDR2 as YFSETQ. Trimming removed 0 bases from V and 2 bases from J, with 5 bases in between. CDR3 nucleotides: TGCGCCAGCAGCTTGGACAGCAACTATGGCTACACCTTC. It encodes CASSLDSNYGYTF. Full variable domain (remainder filled in from reference TRBV5-1 and TRBJ1-2): KAGVTQTPRYLIKTRGQQVTLSCSPISGHRSVSWYQQTPGQGLQFLFEYFSETQRNKGNFPGRFSGRQFSNSRSEMNVSTLELGDSALYLCASSLDSNYGYTFGSGTRLTVV.

The chain has TRBV20-1 and TRBJ2-5; no reliable D call. The length of the CDR3 is 11 residues. Germline loops: CDR1 DFQATT, CDR2 SNEGSKA (reference sequence). Trimming took 1 base from V and 5 from J, leaving 5 bases between them. The CDR3 nucleotides are TGCAGTGCTAGAGGGCTGGAGACCCAGTACTTC. This sequence encodes CSARGLETQYF.

The V and J genes are TRBV6-6 and TRBJ1-2; 8 positions match TRBD1. V shed 5 bases and J 2 bases; nucleotides not matched to a gene: 4. CDR1 MNHNY and CDR2 SVGAGI come from the germline V gene (reference sequence). CDR3 length: 14 amino acids. DNA of the CDR3: TGTGCCAGCAGTGACCGGACAGGGAACTATGGCTACACCTTC. It is translated as CASSDRTGNYGYTF.

This chain joins TRBV4-3 and TRBJ1-5; D is undetermined. The germline V and J ends were trimmed by 0 bases and 9 bases, with 12 bases remaining between them. The CDR3 has 14 amino acids. The germline gives CDR1 LGHNA, CDR2 YSLEER. CDR3 protein: CASSQDHDAGPQHF. For the CDR3, the DNA is TGCGCCAGCAGCCAAGATCACGACGCGGGGCCCCAGCATTTT.

The rearrangement links TRBV19 to TRBJ2-1; possible D gene TRBD2, 5 bases. Germline V gene data show CDR1 as LNHDA and CDR2 as SQIVND (reference sequence). The CDR3 totals 19 residues. V lost 6 bases to trimming and J lost 0 bases, with 24 bases between them. The CDR3 sequence: CASSPDSQRRQSSYNEQFF. DNA for the CDR3: TGTGCCAGTAGCCCCGATTCCCAGCGGAGGCAGAGCTCCTACAATGAGCAGTTCTTC.

The chain joins TRBV12-2 to TRBJ1-5; TRBD1, the table's D call, was not compared with the DNA. TRBV12-2 is a pseudogene segment. There are 17 residues in the CDR3. Here the CDR3 reads CASRLGDRDRGNQPQHF. The CDR3 coding sequence is TGTGCAAGTCGCTTAGGGGACCGGGACAGGGGGAATCAGCCCCAGCATTTT.

This chain uses TRBV10-2 with TRBJ2-5; 7 nucleotides align to TRBD2. The CDR3 contains 18 residues. The junction had 20 bases not matched to a gene; V was cut back by 0 bases and J by 10 bases. CDR1 and CDR2 (germline): WSHSY, SAAADI. Written as DNA, the CDR3 is TGCGCCAGCAGTGAGTCGGGAGGGCTAGCGGAGCCTAATTTGAACCAGTACTTC. Its protein is CASSESGGLAEPNLNQYF.

In this sample, this clone turned up many times. The genes are TRBV2 and TRBJ1-1; D not resolved. CDR1 and CDR2 from the germline V gene are SNHLY and FYNNEI. There are 13 residues in the CDR3. Trimming took off 1 base at V and 5 bases at J, with 8 bases between the two ends. CDR3 DNA: TGTGCCAGCAGTGAAGGAGGGCGGACTGAAGCTTTCTTT. Residues: CASSEGGRTEAFF.